A single sample gave rise to the 30 T cell receptor beta chains below, sequenced in a study of blood T cells in healthy people across ages. Together with a sample-barcoded 5' primer, a J-beta primer mix was included in a second PCR lasting about 7 to 12 cycles. TCRdb re-called the 5' RACE reads with MiXCR, one entry per CDR3 protein. The repertoire holds some 880,000 distinct CDR3 sequences, with approximately 35% as singletons. Specimen: blood. The receptors derive from a man younger than 35 in good health.

The V gene is TRBV20-1, the J gene TRBJ2-7; a weak D match, TRBD2 (7 bases). The CDR3 covers 14 residues. From germline, CDR1 is DFQATT and CDR2 SNEGSKA (reference sequence). Trimming took off 1 base at V and 6 bases at J, with 16 bases between the two ends. The CDR3 sequence: CSARGSRGGSEQYF. The CDR3 nucleotides read TGCAGTGCTAGAGGGTCCAGGGGAGGGTCCGAGCAGTACTTC.

Ten or more counts support this clonotype. The rearrangement links TRBV5-1 to TRBJ2-3; the D gene is possibly TRBD1 (5 bases). Germline values: CDR1 SGHRS, CDR2 YFSETQ. Between the trimmed V and J ends, which lost 3 bases and 3 bases, there was a span of 8 bases. The CDR3 has 13 amino acids. CDR3 sequence reads: CASSSTATDTQYF. In DNA, the CDR3 is TGCGCCAGCAGCTCGACAGCGACAGATACGCAGTATTTT.

The V and J genes are TRBV12-3 or TRBV12-4 and TRBJ1-1; D is uncertain. V lost 2 bases to trimming and J lost 6 bases, with 4 bases between them. CDR3 length equals 11 residues. The CDR3 here is CASSLNAEAFF. In nucleotides, the CDR3 is TGTGCCAGCAGTTTAAACGCTGAAGCTTTCTTT.

V is TRBV5-1 and J is TRBJ1-3; no firm D call. The germline gives CDR1 SGHRS, CDR2 YFSETQ. This CDR3 is built from 15 residues. V was clipped by 0 bases and J by 0 bases, with 7 bases between them. CDR3 region: CASSLDWGSGNTIYF. The CDR3 nucleotides read TGCGCCAGCAGCTTGGACTGGGGCTCTGGAAACACCATATATTTT.

The rearrangement links TRBV6-6 to TRBJ1-5, with a weak D call TRBD1 (6 bases). Trimming removed 8 bases at V and 2 bases at J, with 13 bases between. In germline, CDR1 is MNHNY, CDR2 SVGAGI (reference sequence). This CDR3 is 14 amino acids long. The CDR3 DNA follows: TGTGCCAGCGGCGGGGGCTCGGGCAATCAGCCCCAGCATTTT. Its translation: CASGGGSGNQPQHF.

With regard to this clonotype: A much larger clone differs from this one at a single base, so this may be a read error. The chain is built from TRBV7-2 and TRBJ2-3; TRBD1 matches 8 bases. The CDR3 sequence is 16 residues long. Germline V lookup: CDR1 SGHTA, CDR2 FQGNSA. The ends lost 3 bases at V and 4 bases at J; junction bases unmatched: 9. The CDR3 DNA reads TGTGCCAGCAGCTTTGGACAGGGAGCGGTGGCAGATACGCAGTATTTT. It is translated as CASSFGQGAVADTQYF. The full variable domain, in which reference TRBV7-2 and TRBJ2-3 provide the parts outside the CDR3, is GAGVSQSPSNKVTEKGKDVELRCDPISGHTALYWYRQSLGQGLEFLIYFQGNSAPDKSGLPSDRFSAERTGGSVSTLTIQRTQQEDSAVYLCASSFGQGAVADTQYFGPGTRLTVL.

CDR3: CASGFFQGAEDTQYF. Here the CDR3 DNA reads TGTGCTAGTGGTTTCTTTCAGGGGGCAGAAGATACGCAGTATTTT. The chain combines TRBV12-5 with TRBJ2-3; 8 bases agree with TRBD1. J was trimmed by 5 bases and V by 3 bases; bases with no gene match: 7. CDR3 length: 15 residues. Germline V gene data show CDR1 as LGHNT and CDR2 as FRNRAP.

This clonotype was observed a handful of times. The V call is TRBV12-3 or TRBV12-4, the J call TRBJ2-2; a possible D gene is TRBD2 (5 bases). V was cut by 5 bases and J by 7 bases, with 8 bases left in between. The CDR3 contains 12 residues. The CDR3 bases are TGTGCCAGCAGTCAAGGAGGCGGGGAGCTGTTTTTT. Protein product: CASSQGGGELFF.

This clonotype was detected a few times. The V and J genes are TRBV4-2 and TRBJ2-3, with D hard to call. V gave up 1 base and J gave up 4 bases, with 9 bases separating them. Germline assignment: CDR1 LGHNA and CDR2 YNFKEQ. This CDR3 has 14 residues. DNA for the CDR3: TGTGCCAGCAGCCAAGTGCCCTTGGCAGATACGCAGTATTTT. Its protein is CASSQVPLADTQYF.

This clonotype came up many times. The V gene is TRBV9, the J gene TRBJ2-3; D remains ambiguous. Trimming shortened V by 0 bases and J by 4 bases, and 9 bases separated the two germline ends. The CDR3 contains 14 residues. Germline assignment: CDR1 SGDLS and CDR2 YYNGEE. The CDR3 protein is CASSVVGSSDTQYF. The CDR3 DNA reads TGTGCCAGCAGCGTAGTTGGTAGCTCAGATACGCAGTATTTT. The entire variable domain, with the rest obtained from reference TRBV9 and TRBJ2-3, is as follows: DSGVTQTPKHLITATGQRVTLRCSPRSGDLSVYWYQQSLDQGLQFLIQYYNGEERAKGNILERFSAQQFPDLHSELNLSSLELGDSALYFCASSVVGSSDTQYFGPGTRLTVL.

This clonotype has at least ten counts. This sequence joins TRBV10-3 and TRBJ2-5, with 7 bases aligning to TRBD1. The V and J ends lost 3 bases and 12 bases, in that order; junction bases with no gene match: 7. CDR1 is ENHRY and CDR2 is SYGVKD in the germline V gene. This CDR3 has 12 amino acids. CDR3 sequence reads: CAISEGTVMEYF. The CDR3 nucleotides read TGTGCCATCAGTGAAGGGACAGTGATGGAGTACTTC.

The sample holds many counts of this clonotype. The chain carries TRBV20-1 and TRBJ2-7; possibly TRBD1 or TRBD2 for D (5 bases each). The CDR3 is 12 amino acids. CDR1 is DFQATT and CDR2 is SNEGSKA in the germline V gene (reference sequence). Trimming stripped 3 bases from V and 2 bases from J, with 8 bases between. The CDR3 DNA sequence: TGCAGTGCTAGGGGGGTACCCTACGAGCAGTACTTC. This translates into CSARGVPYEQYF.

This clonotype was observed a few times. DNA for the CDR3: TGTGCCACCTCGGACGGTGAGCAGTTCTTC. It encodes CATSDGEQFF. The chain is built from TRBV10-3 and TRBJ2-1; D remains ambiguous. Trimming stripped 10 bases from V and 9 bases from J, with 10 bases between. The CDR3 loop spans 10 amino acids. CDR1 is ENHRY, CDR2 SYGVKD, per germline.

This chain joins TRBV7-2 and TRBJ2-3; weak D call: TRBD1 (6 bases). Germline V CDR1 and CDR2: SGHTA, FQGNSA. The CDR3 length is 17 residues. V lost 7 bases and J lost 4, with 24 bases in between. CDR3 region: CASIQGAAIHLPDTQYF. The CDR3 DNA reads TGTGCCAGCATACAGGGTGCGGCCATCCACCTCCCAGATACGCAGTATTTT.

This clonotype was recorded only once. At one end the junction does not follow the germline gene, possibly because of a read error. J is TRBJ1-5 and V is TRBV6-5; 8 bases line up with TRBD1. The CDR3 runs to 14 residues. Germline CDR1 and CDR2: MNHEY and SVGAGI. This CDR3 is CTSRKGQENQPQHF. CDR3 sequence (DNA): TGTACCAGCAGAAAGGGACAGGAGAATCAGCCCCAGCATTTT.

The V call is TRBV20-1, the J call TRBJ2-3; 9 bases match TRBD2. The CDR3 loop spans 15 amino acids. Germline loops: CDR1 DFQATT, CDR2 SNEGSKA (reference sequence). V lost 2 bases and J lost 1; bases outside the gene matches: 4. CDR3 in amino acids: CSARKASGGTDTQYF. The CDR3 nucleotides are TGCAGTGCTAGAAAGGCTAGCGGGGGCACAGATACGCAGTATTTT.

This clonotype was seen many times. The chain is built from TRBV12-3 or TRBV12-4 and TRBJ1-2; D gene ambiguous. The CDR3 contains 11 residues. V lost 3 bases to trimming and J lost 7 bases, with 6 bases between them. The CDR3 here is CASSLGSGYTF. CDR3 DNA: TGTGCCAGCAGTTTGGGGAGTGGCTACACCTTC.

This chain joins TRBV2 and TRBJ1-1; D call uncertain. Deletions cut 3 bases from V and 5 bases from J, with 4 bases between. CDR1 and CDR2 (germline): SNHLY, FYNNEI. This CDR3 contains 11 residues. CDR3 sequence (DNA): TGTGCCAGCAGTGAGGGGACTGAAGCTTTCTTT. It encodes CASSEGTEAFF.

The genes are TRBV7-9 and TRBJ2-1, with D perhaps assigned TRBD1 or TRBD2 (5 bases each). This CDR3 region has 12 residues. Between the trimmed V and J ends, which lost 5 bases and 15 bases, there was a span of 17 bases. Germline V gene lookup returns CDR1 SEHNR and CDR2 FQNEAQ (reference sequence). This chain's CDR3 is CASSARDPSGFF. CDR3 nucleotides: TGTGCCAGCAGCGCCCGGGACCCCTCTGGGTTCTTC.

This chain links TRBV15 with TRBJ2-1; 7 nucleotides match TRBD1. Trimming at V came to 4 bases and at J to 0 bases, leaving 6 bases not matched to a gene. CDR1 and CDR2 from the germline V gene are LNHNV and YYDKDF (reference sequence). The CDR3 contains 16 residues. The CDR3 region has the DNA TGTGCCACCAGCACCTCGGACAGGAGCTCCTACAATGAGCAGTTCTTC. Residues: CATSTSDRSSYNEQFF.

This sequence joins TRBV12-3 or TRBV12-4 and TRBJ1-5; the D gene is possibly TRBD1 (5 bases). V lost 7 bases, J lost 4 bases, and 11 bases lay in between. This CDR3 contains 13 residues. CDR3 DNA: TGTGCCAGCACCGCCGGGGGGAATCAGCCCCAGCATTTT. Translation: CASTAGGNQPQHF.

This chain links TRBV19 with TRBJ1-2; the D is unclear. Germline values: CDR1 LNHDA, CDR2 SQIVND (reference sequence). V was clipped by 5 bases and J by 2 bases, with 18 bases between them. The CDR3 runs 16 residues. CDR3 sequence: CASSVRRTDPNYGYTF. The CDR3 nucleotides are TGTGCCAGTAGTGTACGACGGACGGACCCAAACTATGGCTACACCTTC.

V usage is TRBV4-2 and J usage is TRBJ1-1; D perhaps matches TRBD1 (6 bases). The CDR3 totals 16 residues. With 0 bases removed from V and 4 bases from J, the gap between germline ends came to 15 bases. Per germline, CDR1 LGHNA and CDR2 YNFKEQ. In DNA form, the CDR3 reads TGTGCCAGCAGCCAAGAATGGAACAGGGTGGGCACTGAAGCTTTCTTT. This encodes CASSQEWNRVGTEAFF.

The rearrangement uses TRBV20-1 and TRBJ1-6; the D gene is possibly TRBD1 (5 bases). Germline V lookup: CDR1 DFQATT, CDR2 SNEGSKA (reference sequence). The V gene lost 6 bases and the J gene lost 10 bases, with 19 bases spanning the gap. The CDR3 sequence is 14 residues long. As DNA, the CDR3 is TGCAGTGCCCTCGTGGGCAGGGAAACCTCACCCCTCCACTTT. This translates into CSALVGRETSPLHF.

This clonotype has ten or more counts. The V call is TRBV6-5, the J call TRBJ2-7, with a tentative D call TRBD2 (6 bases). The CDR3 contains 16 residues. The V end was cut by 2 bases, the J end by 3 bases, with 17 bases between. Germline lookup yields CDR1 MNHEY and CDR2 SVGAGI. The CDR3 DNA is TGTGCCAGCAGTTACGATCCAGGAGGGAGCGGCTACGAGCAGTACTTC. This sequence encodes CASSYDPGGSGYEQYF.

This clonotype is a singleton in its sample. This chain uses TRBV9 with TRBJ2-5; 7 bases map to TRBD2. The J call may be faulty, since TRBJ2-7 better matches the DNA end. The CDR3 has 15 residues. Looked up from germline, CDR1 is SGDLS and CDR2 is YYNGEE. Here the CDR3 DNA reads TGTGCCAGCAGCGCATTCGGGGGGAAACCCTACGAGCAGTACTTC. This codes for CASSAFGGKPYEQYF.

The V and J genes are TRBV18 and TRBJ1-6, with 7 bases aligning to TRBD1. The CDR3 consists of 15 residues. Trimming at V came to 0 bases and at J to 9 bases, leaving 5 bases not matched to a gene. Germline CDR1 is KGHSH and CDR2 is LQKENI. The CDR3 is CASSPPRSGGSPLHF. The CDR3 DNA reads TGTGCCAGCTCACCACCGCGGTCAGGGGGTTCACCCCTCCACTTT.

This chain uses TRBV7-2 with TRBJ2-7; TRBD1 agrees at 12 bases. The end of the DNA aligns better with TRBJ2-5, so the J call may be wrong. CDR3 length: 15 amino acids. The germline CDR1 and CDR2 sequences are SGHTA and FQGNSA. The CDR3 coding sequence is TGTGCCAGCAGCTCCGGGACAGGGGGCTATAAGACCCAGTACTTC. It encodes CASSSGTGGYKTQYF.

The table lists this clonotype with a few counts. J is TRBJ2-4 and V is TRBV28, with a possible D match to TRBD2 (7 bases). The DNA matches TRBJ2-7 better at its end, which makes the J call doubtful. The V gene's germline CDR1 is MDHEN and CDR2 SYDVKM. The CDR3 totals 16 residues. CDR3 sequence (DNA): TGTGCCAGCAGTTTAGAAGGGGGGGGTCATCCGTTCGAGCAGTACTTC. Translating gives CASSLEGGGHPFEQYF.

The chain couples TRBV27 to TRBJ2-3; the D is unclear. V was trimmed by 8 bases and J by 4 bases, leaving 10 bases between them. CDR1 and CDR2 from the germline V gene are MNHEY and SMNVEV (reference sequence). The CDR3 runs to 12 residues. CDR3 sequence reads: CASVNGADTQYF. CDR3 in DNA: TGTGCCAGCGTCAATGGAGCAGATACGCAGTATTTT.